This TCR beta chain came from a study of persistence of HIV-infected CD4 T cells. Points from the study as a whole: Antigen-responding cells were enriched for degenerate expanded CDR3beta sequences.

With 2 bases removed from V and 6 bases from J, the gap between germline ends came to 8 bases. CDR3 length: 13 amino acids. Per germline, CDR1 LNHDA and CDR2 SQIVND (reference sequence). The immunoSEQ assay was version 4, run in survey mode. The repertoire was sequenced with immunoSEQ multiplex PCR; TCRdb's copy has only in-frame clones and lacks some. The data show fewer than 40,000 clones, roughly three quarters seen once. The stimulus was an HIV-1 Gag 15-mer peptide pool, about 1.1 ug/peptide/mL. Sorting of responding CD4+ T cells relied on upregulated CD40 ligand together with CD69. Donors were HIV-1-infected adults who began suppressive ART during chronic infection. Notes on this clone: No antigen is known for it.

This receptor was obtained from an adult man with HIV who was CMV-seropositive. The chain links TRBV19 to TRBJ2-1, with a possible D match to TRBD1 (5 bases). The specimen was CD4+ T cells sorted from PBMCs after approximately 20-hour stimulation, collected from a patient who received antiretroviral therapy. CDR3 sequence: CASSISQGNEQFF. The CDR3 coding sequence is TGTGCCAGTAGTATATCCCAGGGCAATGAGCAGTTCTTC.